Shown below are 21 T cell receptor beta chains from a single sample sequenced in a study of blood T cell repertoires in COVID-19. Sequenced by immunoSEQ multiplex PCR; TCRdb stores in-frame clones only, minus some. The sample holds tens of thousands of clones, 89% seen once. Material: peripheral blood. These receptors were obtained from a woman in her forties with active or convalescent COVID-19.

The V and J genes are TRBV5-1 and TRBJ1-2; 12 nucleotides line up with TRBD1. Looked up from germline, CDR1 is SGHRS and CDR2 is YFSETQ. V lost 7 bases, J lost 6 bases, and 7 bases stayed unmatched. This CDR3 has 14 residues. CDR3 sequence: CASGGTGGGHGYTF. The CDR3, as DNA: TGCGCCAGCGGGGGGACAGGGGGCGGTCATGGCTACACCTTC.

This rearrangement joins TRBV2 to TRBJ1-4, with 9 bases that match TRBD1. Per the germline V gene, CDR1 is SNHLY and CDR2 is FYNNEI. V shed 7 bases and J 8 bases; nucleotides not matched to a gene: 8. The length of the CDR3 is 14 residues. CDR3 DNA: TGTGCCAGCAAGGGACAGGGACAAGGGGAAAAACTGTTTTTT. Protein sequence: CASKGQGQGEKLFF.

V usage is TRBV20-1 and J usage is TRBJ2-3; 7 bases agree with TRBD1. CDR1 is DFQATT and CDR2 is SNEGSKA in the germline V gene (reference sequence). The CDR3 runs to 15 residues. V lost 3 bases to trimming and J lost 2 bases; unmatched junction nucleotides: 8. In DNA form, the CDR3 reads TGCAGTGCTAGTATAGGGGGCGGATTCACAGATACGCAGTATTTT. Its translation: CSASIGGGFTDTQYF.

The chain combines TRBV15 with TRBJ2-7, with TRBD2 matching over 8 bases. In germline, CDR1 is LNHNV, CDR2 YYDKDF (reference sequence). Trimming removed 8 bases from V and 6 bases from J; junction bases left unmatched: 12. The CDR3 length is 14 residues. CDR3 coding DNA: TGTGCCACCCAGGACTGGAGCGGGGGTGGCGAGCAGTACTTC. This encodes CATQDWSGGGEQYF.

The chain recombines TRBV30 with TRBJ2-7, with 7 nucleotides matching TRBD1. With 1 base clipped from V and 2 bases from J, the junction kept 8 bases outside the gene matches. The CDR3 sequence is 15 residues long. Germline V gives CDR1 GTSNPN, CDR2 SVGIG (reference sequence). The CDR3 bases are TGTGCCTGGAGTGGTGGTTCTACAGGGGCCTACGAGCAGTACTTC. Translated: CAWSGGSTGAYEQYF.

The genes are TRBV5-4 and TRBJ2-1; 11 bases fit TRBD2. The V gene end was trimmed by 5 bases and the J gene end by 8 bases; junction bases not matched to a gene: 9. The CDR3 covers 15 residues. Looked up from germline, CDR1 is SGHNT and CDR2 is YYREEE (reference sequence). This CDR3 is CASRPTSGSFDEQFF. CDR3 DNA sequence: TGTGCCAGCAGGCCCACTAGCGGGAGCTTCGATGAGCAGTTCTTC.

The rearrangement links TRBV19 to TRBJ1-5; D possibly corresponds to TRBD1 (6 bases). This CDR3 spans 14 amino acids. Trimming stripped 7 bases from V and 6 bases from J, with 16 bases between. Germline values: CDR1 LNHDA, CDR2 SQIVND (reference sequence). The chain's CDR3 is CASTKPTGFQPQHF. Here the CDR3 DNA reads TGTGCCAGTACCAAGCCTACAGGGTTTCAGCCCCAGCATTTT.

This clone turned up a few times. This sequence joins TRBV6-6 and TRBJ2-2, with 9 bases identical to TRBD1. This CDR3 contains 16 residues. V shed 5 bases, J shed 3 bases, and the junction held 7 bases outside the gene matches. Germline V lookup: CDR1 MNHNY, CDR2 SVGAGI (reference sequence). This CDR3 is CASSRNRDRDTGELFF. The CDR3 DNA reads as TGTGCCAGCAGTCGGAACCGGGACAGGGACACCGGGGAGCTGTTTTTT.

The chain recombines TRBV25-1 with TRBJ2-7; the D gene is possibly TRBD2 (5 bases). V lost 3 bases, J lost 3 bases, and 12 bases lay in between. The CDR3 covers 14 residues. Germline-derived CDR1 and CDR2 are MGHDK and SYGVNS. DNA of the CDR3: TGTGCCAGCAGTGACGAGCGGAGGCACTACGAGCAGTACTTC. Protein: CASSDERRHYEQYF.

V and J are TRBV2 and TRBJ2-5, with TRBD2 identical over 13 bases. The trim removed 1 base at V and 4 bases at J, leaving 9 bases unmatched. Looked up from germline, CDR1 is SNHLY and CDR2 is FYNNEI. The CDR3 has 18 residues. CDR3 sequence (DNA): TGTGCCAGCAGTGAAGGGGTTTTTACTAGCGGGGGGGCAGAGACCCAGTACTTC. This gives the protein CASSEGVFTSGGAETQYF.

This clone was observed once. The gene calls are TRBV18 and TRBJ1-6; perhaps TRBD1 as D (5 bases). The V end lost 1 base, the J end lost 9 bases, and 13 bases lay between the germline ends. The germline CDR1 and CDR2 sequences are KGHSH and LQKENI. The CDR3 is 15 residues long. CDR3 sequence: CASSPRGEAGSPLHF. The CDR3 DNA reads as TGTGCCAGCTCACCACGAGGGGAGGCGGGTTCACCCCTCCACTTT.

This clone was picked up one time. This chain joins TRBV14 and TRBJ1-2; 9 nucleotides align to TRBD1. In germline, CDR1 is SGHDN, CDR2 FVKESK. Trimming removed 4 bases from V and 3 bases from J; junction bases left unmatched: 0. CDR3 length: 13 amino acids. The CDR3 DNA reads as TGTGCCAGCAGCCGGACAGGGGACTATGGCTACACCTTC. Protein sequence: CASSRTGDYGYTF.

The chain is built from TRBV29-1 and TRBJ1-1; D gene uncertain. V lost 7 bases and J lost 11, with 17 bases in between. This CDR3 contains 11 residues. The germline gives CDR1 SQVTM, CDR2 ANQGSEA. CDR3 residues: CSGSERSHAFF. The CDR3, as DNA: TGCAGCGGGTCGGAGAGGTCACACGCTTTCTTT.

This sequence joins TRBV9 and TRBJ1-1; the D gene is possibly TRBD1 (5 bases). The CDR3 loop spans 14 amino acids. Germline-derived CDR1 and CDR2 are SGDLS and YYNGEE. The V end lost 4 bases, the J end lost 0 bases, and 10 bases lay between the germline ends. The CDR3, as DNA: TGTGCCAGCAGCACACAGGCCGTGAACACTGAAGCTTTCTTT. The encoded protein is CASSTQAVNTEAFF.

This chain links TRBV29-1 with TRBJ2-5; D unresolved. Germline V gives CDR1 SQVTM, CDR2 ANQGSEA. V lost 6 bases and J 4 bases, leaving 12 bases between the germline ends. CDR3 length: 12 amino acids. CDR3 loop: CSVRFTAETQYF. The CDR3 DNA sequence: TGCAGCGTCCGCTTCACAGCAGAGACCCAGTACTTC.

V gene TRBV19 combines with J gene TRBJ2-1; 10 bases fit TRBD1. Germline trimming cut 10 bases from V and 6 bases from J; bases unmatched to any gene: 9. CDR3 length: 14 amino acids. Looked up from germline, CDR1 is LNHDA and CDR2 is SQIVND (reference sequence). The CDR3 nucleotides are TGTGCCACCGTGCATGGGACAGGGGTCAATGAGCAGTTCTTC. Translated: CATVHGTGVNEQFF.

The genes are TRBV13 and TRBJ1-2, with 9 bases that match TRBD1. The V gene's germline CDR1 is PRHDT and CDR2 FYEKMQ (reference sequence). The CDR3 is made up of 15 amino acids. J lost 8 bases, V lost 5 bases, and 12 bases had no gene match. The CDR3 bases are TGTGCCAGCAGCGAAGGACAGGGGTATCTAAGGGGCTACACCTTC. Translating it yields CASSEGQGYLRGYTF.

CDR3 nucleotide sequence: TGTGCCAGCAAAATTTTCGGGACAGCGGTTGAGCAGTTCTTC. This translates into CASKIFGTAVEQFF. The rearrangement joins TRBV11-2 to TRBJ2-1, with 7 nucleotides matching TRBD1. Germline V gene data show CDR1 as SGHAT and CDR2 as FQNNGV. Losses at the gene ends were 7 bases for V and 9 bases for J; bases not matched to a gene: 12. The CDR3 covers 14 residues. Using reference TRBV11-2 and TRBJ2-1 for the parts outside the CDR3, the full variable domain is EAGVAQSPRYKIIEKRQSVAFWCNPISGHATLYWYQQILGQGPKLLIQFQNNGVVDDSQLPKDRFSAERLKGVDSTLKIQPAKLEDSAVYLCASKIFGTAVEQFFGPGTRLTVL.

The chain combines TRBV6-2 or TRBV6-3 with TRBJ2-7; possible D gene TRBD1, 5 bases. Deletions cut 0 bases from V and 1 base from J, with 16 bases between. Germline values: CDR1 MNHEY, CDR2 SVGEGT. This CDR3 spans 17 amino acids. DNA for the CDR3: TGTGCCAGCAGTTACTCGATAGGGGCCCCAGGATCCTACGAGCAGTACTTC. Its protein is CASSYSIGAPGSYEQYF.

The chain is built from TRBV3-1 (or the pseudogene TRBV3-2) and TRBJ1-2; D is unclear. The V gene lost 6 bases and the J gene lost 4 bases, with 9 bases spanning the gap. The CDR3 length is 12 residues. Per the germline V gene, CDR1 is LGHDT and CDR2 is YNNKEL (reference sequence). DNA of the CDR3: TGTGCCAGCAGGGGCCCTGGCTATGGCTACACCTTC. It codes for CASRGPGYGYTF.

This chain joins TRBV7-2 and TRBJ2-4; D perhaps matches TRBD2 (6 bases). Germline assignment: CDR1 SGHTA and CDR2 FQGNSA. V dropped 0 bases and J dropped 1 base, with 13 bases sitting between them. The CDR3 runs to 17 residues. Here the CDR3 reads CASSLAGAAGAKNIQYF. The CDR3 DNA reads as TGTGCCAGCAGCTTAGCCGGGGCGGCGGGGGCCAAAAACATTCAGTACTTC.